A selection of T cell receptor beta chains follows, all from one sample in a study of blood T cell repertoires in COVID-19. Clones were sequenced by immunoSEQ multiplex PCR, and TCRdb holds only the in-frame ones, with some missing. The data contain roughly 68,000 clones, approximately 85% of them singletons. Sequences were obtained from peripheral blood. Receptor source: a man in his fifties or sixties with acute or convalescent COVID-19. Each CDR3 is given with its conserved first and last residue. Fields, in order: CDR3 length, D gene, clone size, V gene, J gene, CDR3 DNA, CDR3 protein. D genes are given only for firm matches. The size of a clone is reported for some rows only, either as once, few or many, or as a class for expanded clones.

CDR3 length: 13
D gene: NA
clone size: NA
V gene: TRBV12-3/TRBV12-4
J gene: TRBJ2-1
CDR3 DNA: TGTGCCAGCAGTTTAGGACAGCCCAATGAGCAGTTCTTC
CDR3 protein: CASSLGQPNEQFF

CDR3 length: 14
D gene: NA
clone size: NA
V gene: TRBV5-1
J gene: TRBJ1-3
CDR3 DNA: TGCGCCAGCAGCCAGACAGAAGGAGGAAACACCATATATTTT
CDR3 protein: CASSQTEGGNTIYF

CDR3 length: 12
D gene: NA
clone size: NA
V gene: TRBV2
J gene: TRBJ2-7
CDR3 DNA: TGTGCCAGCACCCGCGATGAGCGCGAGCAGTACTTC
CDR3 protein: CASTRDEREQYF

CDR3 length: 16
D gene: NA
clone size: NA
V gene: TRBV2
J gene: TRBJ2-6
CDR3 DNA: TGTGCCAGCAGTTGGGACACGAGCTCTGGGGCCAACGTCCTGACTTTC
CDR3 protein: CASSWDTSSGANVLTF

CDR3 length: 13
D gene: NA
clone size: NA
V gene: TRBV11-3
J gene: TRBJ2-3
CDR3 DNA: TGTGCCAGCAGCCCCCAGTCCCCAGATACGCAGTATTTT
CDR3 protein: CASSPQSPDTQYF

CDR3 length: 14
D gene: TRBD1
clone size: NA
V gene: TRBV6-1
J gene: TRBJ1-5
CDR3 DNA: TGTGCCAGCAATATAGGGACAGAATCTCAGCCCCAGCATTTT
CDR3 protein: CASNIGTESQPQHF

CDR3 length: 16
D gene: TRBD2
clone size: once
V gene: TRBV7-2
J gene: TRBJ2-1
CDR3 DNA: TGTGCCAGCACCTTGACCGGCGGGGGGGCGAACAATGAGCAGTTCTTC
CDR3 protein: CASTLTGGGANNEQFF

CDR3 length: 19
D gene: NA
clone size: NA
V gene: TRBV4-1
J gene: TRBJ1-6
CDR3 DNA: TGCGCCAGCAGCCAAGTCCCTGGAGGTGATGGAGTCTATAATTCACCCCTCCACTTT
CDR3 protein: CASSQVPGGDGVYNSPLHF

CDR3 length: 16
D gene: NA
clone size: NA
V gene: TRBV3-1/TRBV3-2
J gene: TRBJ2-1
CDR3 DNA: TGTGCCAGCAGCCAAGACAGGGGCGGGCTCCTCGGAGAGCAGTTCTTC
CDR3 protein: CASSQDRGGLLGEQFF

CDR3 length: 17
D gene: TRBD2
clone size: NA
V gene: TRBV24-1
J gene: TRBJ2-3
CDR3 DNA: TGTGCCACCAGTGATTGGGGTAGCGGGGGGGGCACAGATACGCAGTATTTT
CDR3 protein: CATSDWGSGGGTDTQYF

CDR3 length: 12
D gene: NA
clone size: NA
V gene: TRBV3-1/TRBV3-2
J gene: TRBJ2-3
CDR3 DNA: TGTGCCAGCAGCCAAGGCGGGGATACGCAGTATTTT
CDR3 protein: CASSQGGDTQYF

CDR3 length: 16
D gene: NA
clone size: NA
V gene: TRBV21-1
J gene: TRBJ1-5
CDR3 DNA: TGTGCCAGCAGCAAAGGTTACGGGGGATGCAATCAGCCCCAGCATTTT
CDR3 protein: CASSKGYGGCNQPQHF

CDR3 length: 14
D gene: TRBD2
clone size: NA
V gene: TRBV2
J gene: TRBJ2-2
CDR3 DNA: TGTGCCAGCGGGGGACTAGCCGAAGCCGGGGAGCTGTTTTTT
CDR3 protein: CASGGLAEAGELFF

CDR3 length: 14
D gene: NA
clone size: once
V gene: TRBV7-2
J gene: TRBJ1-1
CDR3 DNA: TGTGCCAGCAGCGCCCACAGGGAGTGGACTGAAGCTTTCTTT
CDR3 protein: CASSAHREWTEAFF

CDR3 length: 16
D gene: TRBD1
clone size: NA
V gene: TRBV3-1/TRBV3-2
J gene: TRBJ1-2
CDR3 DNA: TGTGCCAGCAGCCAAGAAACAGGGGGCGCCCGCTATGGCTACACCTTC
CDR3 protein: CASSQETGGARYGYTF

CDR3 length: 19
D gene: TRBD1
clone size: NA
V gene: TRBV4-1
J gene: TRBJ1-4
CDR3 DNA: TGCGCCAGCAGCCAAGATGGAAACAGGGGGCAGGGAATGCGCGAAAAACTGTTTTTT
CDR3 protein: CASSQDGNRGQGMREKLFF

CDR3 length: 13
D gene: NA
clone size: NA
V gene: TRBV30
J gene: TRBJ1-4
CDR3 DNA: TGTGCCTGGAGTGGAGGGCGCAATGAAAAACTGTTTTTT
CDR3 protein: CAWSGGRNEKLFF

CDR3 length: 20
D gene: TRBD2
clone size: NA
V gene: TRBV7-7
J gene: TRBJ2-3
CDR3 DNA: TGTGCTAGCAGCTTACTTCCCGGGACTAGCGGGGGGGTTGTCACAGATACGCAGTATTTT
CDR3 protein: CASSLLPGTSGGVVTDTQYF

CDR3 length: 13
D gene: NA
clone size: once
V gene: TRBV14
J gene: TRBJ1-2
CDR3 DNA: TGTGCCAGCAGCCAAGGCGAGTCCTATGGCTACACCTTC
CDR3 protein: CASSQGESYGYTF

CDR3 length: 16
D gene: TRBD1
clone size: once
V gene: TRBV11-2
J gene: TRBJ1-1
CDR3 DNA: TGTGCCAGCAGCCCACTATGGACAGGGGATAGACACGAAGCTTTCTTT
CDR3 protein: CASSPLWTGDRHEAFF

CDR3 length: 15
D gene: TRBD1
clone size: NA
V gene: TRBV6-5
J gene: TRBJ1-4
CDR3 DNA: TGTGCCAGCAGTCGGACAGGGGAGAGGAATGAAAAACTGTTTTTT
CDR3 protein: CASSRTGERNEKLFF

CDR3 length: 11
D gene: NA
clone size: NA
V gene: TRBV6-5
J gene: TRBJ1-4
CDR3 DNA: TGTGCCTGTCGGGATAATGAAAAACTGTTTTTT
CDR3 protein: CACRDNEKLFF

CDR3 length: 17
D gene: TRBD1
clone size: NA
V gene: TRBV5-5
J gene: TRBJ2-5
CDR3 DNA: TGTGCCAGCACCCCGACCTCGACAGGGGGCGCAAGAGAGACCCAGTACTTC
CDR3 protein: CASTPTSTGGARETQYF